This T cell receptor beta chain was found in a study of cytomegalovirus exposure and HLA in healthy donors. The overall study: A prior study identified just under 120 million unique TCR beta sequences from about 200 million T cells. Notes on the study in general: In presence/absence analyses, roughly uniform sequencing depth across donors was assumed. Per a later analysis, about 17,000 TCR beta sequences showed association with HLA alleles at 0.05 false discovery rate.

This clone has ten or more counts. Antigen specificity is unknown. The PCR used 60 Vbeta and 13 Jbeta primers. Clones were read by immunoSEQ multiplex PCR, and TCRdb kept only the in-frame ones, dropping some. The table has fewer than 140,000 clones, around 82% seen once; the top ten hold 1.6%. V lost 0 bases and J lost 8; bases outside the gene matches: 14. The CDR3 consists of 17 residues. Germline CDR1 is SGHRS and CDR2 is YFSETQ. This sequence joins TRBV5-1 and TRBJ1-2; 9 bases align to TRBD1. The TCR was taken from a man aged 50 to 59 in good health and CMV-seronegative. The sample comprised PBMCs. CDR3 sequence (DNA): TGCGCCAGCAGCTTGGGGCCATCCGGGACAGGGACGGCGGGCTACACCTTC. It specifies CASSLGPSGTGTAGYTF.